Only a few counts were recorded for the clone carrying this T cell receptor beta chain. This entry comes from a study of blood T cell repertoires in COVID-19. The wider study: Acute-phase and convalescent COVID-19 samples originated in the United States, Italy and Spain. In each case, the material was cDNA or gDNA derived from T cells, B-cell-depleted T cells, or PBMCs.

Authors' processing steps: Quantification of nucleated cells was approximated via reference gene primer amplification. The method was immunoSEQ multiplex PCR; TCRdb's version includes in-frame clones alone and lacks a portion of them. V, J and clone size were drawn from that table, and D and trimming were deduced from the DNA. The data contain 83,000 or so clones, approximately 78% of them singletons. This CDR3 spans 14 amino acids. The V end lost 3 bases, the J end lost 7 bases, and 10 bases lay between the germline ends. In germline, CDR1 is LNHDA, CDR2 SQIVND (reference sequence). This receptor was taken from a human donor in a cohort sampled during active COVID-19. The sequenced sample was peripheral blood. The chain couples TRBV19 to TRBJ1-6; D is uncertain. CDR3 DNA sequence: TGTGCCAGTAGTATCCTTCCTCGGAATTCACCCCTCCACTTT. Translating it yields CASSILPRNSPLHF.